These 21 T cell receptor beta chains were sequenced from one sample in a study of CD8 T cells in Susac syndrome. The authors reverse transcribed roughly 0.5 to 1 ug RNA with random hexamers. MiXCR was run by TCRdb on the immunoSEQ multiplex PCR reads, yielding one entry per CDR3 protein. The repertoire holds approximately 190,000 distinct CDR3 sequences, about 95% seen once, with around 0.16% in the top ten. The sample comprised CD8+ T cells from PBMCs. The source is a human donor with Susac syndrome.

The genes are TRBV2 and TRBJ2-5, with D uncertain. V lost 1 base to trimming and J lost 7 bases, with 10 bases between them. Germline V CDR1 and CDR2: SNHLY, FYNNEI. The CDR3 consists of 13 residues. CDR3 in amino acids: CASSEGVSGTQYF. The DNA for the CDR3 is TGTGCCAGCAGTGAAGGAGTTTCGGGGACCCAGTACTTC.

The chain employs TRBV5-1 and TRBJ2-2; D is unresolved. This CDR3 spans 14 amino acids. Germline V lookup: CDR1 SGHRS, CDR2 YFSETQ. The V end lost 3 bases, the J end lost 0 bases, and 6 bases lay between the germline ends. The DNA for the CDR3 is TGCGCCAGCAGCTACCTAGCGAACACCGGGGAGCTGTTTTTT. Translated: CASSYLANTGELFF.

The chain has TRBV6-5 and TRBJ2-7; 7 bases line up with TRBD1. V was clipped by 6 bases and J by 0 bases; unmatched bases: 8. The CDR3 totals 15 residues. Germline lookup yields CDR1 MNHEY and CDR2 SVGAGI. The CDR3, as DNA: TGTGCCAGCAGACCAGGACAGGTGGGCTCCTACGAGCAGTACTTC. This sequence encodes CASRPGQVGSYEQYF.

The chain combines TRBV30 with TRBJ1-1; the D gene is possibly TRBD1 (5 bases). The germline CDR1 and CDR2 sequences are GTSNPN and SVGIG (reference sequence). The CDR3 runs to 12 residues. V lost 2 bases and J lost 11, with 15 bases in between. This CDR3 is CAWSISGRKAFF. In nucleotides, the CDR3 is TGTGCCTGGAGTATCTCGGGGCGGAAGGCTTTCTTT.

This clonotype was observed once. The chain links TRBV5-5 to TRBJ2-1; D unresolved. Deletions cut 4 bases from V and 2 bases from J, with 13 bases between. Germline V gene lookup returns CDR1 SGHKS and CDR2 YYEKEE (reference sequence). CDR3 length: 15 amino acids. This chain's CDR3 is CASSLPVGPYNEQFF. CDR3 nucleotide sequence: TGTGCCAGCAGCCTCCCCGTCGGCCCCTACAATGAGCAGTTCTTC.

The chain uses TRBV12-3 or TRBV12-4 and TRBJ2-2, with 10 nucleotides matching TRBD1. The CDR3 totals 15 residues. Unmatched junction bases numbered 1, after V lost 6 bases and J lost 0 bases. CDR3 sequence reads: CASSGTGANTGELFF. DNA for the CDR3: TGTGCCAGCAGCGGGACAGGGGCGAACACCGGGGAGCTGTTTTTT.

This chain joins TRBV6-2 or TRBV6-3 and TRBJ2-1, with 9 bases that match TRBD1. V shed 0 bases, J shed 3 bases, and the junction held 3 bases outside the gene matches. Germline loops: CDR1 MNHEY, CDR2 SVGEGT. CDR3 length equals 16 residues. This chain's CDR3 is CASSYSSTGGYNEQFF. CDR3 in DNA: TGTGCCAGCAGTTACTCGTCGACAGGGGGCTACAATGAGCAGTTCTTC.

V is TRBV15 and J is TRBJ2-7; 7 bases match TRBD2. Trimming at V came to 2 bases and at J to 0 bases, leaving 1 base not matched to a gene. Per germline, CDR1 LNHNV and CDR2 YYDKDF (reference sequence). CDR3 length: 14 residues. The CDR3 DNA reads as TGTGCCACCAGCAGACGGACTAGCTCCTACGAGCAGTACTTC. This encodes CATSRRTSSYEQYF.

The chain couples TRBV27 to TRBJ1-1; a possible D gene is TRBD1 (5 bases). Germline V gives CDR1 MNHEY, CDR2 SMNVEV (reference sequence). The CDR3 runs to 16 residues. Trimming stripped 3 bases from V and 5 bases from J, with 19 bases between. CDR3 sequence: CASSLTTLGGRTEAFF. Here the CDR3 DNA reads TGTGCCAGCAGTTTGACTACCCTTGGGGGAAGGACTGAAGCTTTCTTT.

The rearrangement links TRBV13 to TRBJ2-2, with D possibly matching TRBD1 (6 bases). V lost 4 bases to trimming and J lost 1 base, with 19 bases between them. CDR1 is PRHDT, CDR2 FYEKMQ, per germline (reference sequence). This CDR3 spans 18 amino acids. The CDR3: CASSSHVSGERNTGELFF. The CDR3 region has the DNA TGTGCCAGCAGCTCCCACGTCTCAGGGGAGAGGAACACCGGGGAGCTGTTTTTT.

The chain combines TRBV15 with TRBJ1-2, with 10 positions matching TRBD1. Germline trimming cut 5 bases from V and 7 bases from J; bases unmatched to any gene: 7. From germline, CDR1 is LNHNV and CDR2 YYDKDF (reference sequence). The CDR3 totals 14 residues. The CDR3 coding sequence is TGTGCCACCAGCGGGGGACAGGGGATAGGTGGCTACACCTTC. Translation: CATSGGQGIGGYTF.

The V and J genes are TRBV7-3 and TRBJ2-3, with TRBD2 as a possible D gene (5 bases). Per the germline V gene, CDR1 is SGHTA and CDR2 is FQGTGA. This CDR3 region has 13 residues. The germline V and J ends were trimmed by 5 bases and 3 bases, with 9 bases remaining between them. In nucleotides, the CDR3 is TGTGCCAGCAGCCTTACGGGGACAGATACGCAGTATTTT. This encodes CASSLTGTDTQYF.

The CDR3 sequence is CASSLDPSGIPLNDEQFF. The CDR3 region has the DNA TGTGCCAGCAGCTTAGATCCTAGCGGGATTCCGTTGAACGATGAGCAGTTCTTC. This chain links TRBV7-8 with TRBJ2-1; 9 bases fit TRBD2. With 1 base clipped from V and 8 bases from J, the junction kept 15 bases outside the gene matches. The germline V gene encodes CDR1 SGHVS and CDR2 FQNEAQ. The CDR3 covers 18 residues.

As DNA, the CDR3 is TGCAGTGCTAGAGATTTCCGGGACAGAGACACAGATACGCAGTATTTT. Residues: CSARDFRDRDTDTQYF. The V and J genes are TRBV20-1 and TRBJ2-3; 7 bases agree with TRBD1. The germline V gene encodes CDR1 DFQATT and CDR2 SNEGSKA (reference sequence). The CDR3 spans 16 residues. The junction had 8 bases not matched to a gene; V was cut back by 0 bases and J by 2 bases.

The rearrangement uses TRBV5-6 and TRBJ2-1, with D maybe TRBD2 (5 bases). This CDR3 contains 14 residues. V was cut by 4 bases and J by 3 bases, with 11 bases left in between. CDR1 and CDR2 (germline): SGHDT, YYEEEE. The CDR3 here is CASSPGINYNEQFF. CDR3 nucleotides: TGTGCCAGCAGCCCGGGAATTAACTACAATGAGCAGTTCTTC.

V is TRBV15 and J is TRBJ2-3, with D tentatively TRBD2 (5 bases). The CDR3 extends over 16 amino acids. The V end was cut by 3 bases, the J end by 2 bases, with 15 bases between. CDR1 and CDR2 (germline): LNHNV, YYDKDF (reference sequence). The CDR3 sequence is CATSSGWGEATDTQYF. The CDR3 DNA reads TGTGCCACCAGCAGTGGGTGGGGAGAAGCCACAGATACGCAGTATTTT. Full variable domain (remainder filled in from reference TRBV15 and TRBJ2-3): DAMVIQNPRYQVTQFGKPVTLSCSQTLNHNVMYWYQQKSSQAPKLLFHYYDKDFNNEADTPDNFQSRRPNTSFCFLDIRSPGLGDTAMYLCATSSGWGEATDTQYFGPGTRLTVL.

The chain is built from TRBV28 and TRBJ1-5, with no clear D. V was pared by 2 bases and J by 6 bases, with 23 bases between. The germline V gene has CDR1 MDHEN and CDR2 SYDVKM. The CDR3 spans 18 residues. The CDR3 sequence: CASSLTRLLTAGGQPQHF. The CDR3 DNA sequence: TGTGCCAGCAGTTTAACCCGGCTTTTAACAGCTGGAGGTCAGCCCCAGCATTTT.

The chain couples TRBV2 to TRBJ2-2; TRBD1 or TRBD2 may be the D gene (5 bases each). This CDR3 has 15 residues. V was clipped by 6 bases and J by 0 bases, with 11 bases between them. Looked up from germline, CDR1 is SNHLY and CDR2 is FYNNEI. In DNA form, the CDR3 reads TGTGCCAGCAGCCCGGGGCCAACGAACACCGGGGAGCTGTTTTTT. Its protein is CASSPGPTNTGELFF. Full variable domain (missing parts from reference TRBV2 and TRBJ2-2): EPEVTQTPSHQVTQMGQEVILRCVPISNHLYFYWYRQILGQKVEFLVSFYNNEISEKSEIFDDQFSVERPDGSNFTLKIRSTKLEDSAMYFCASSPGPTNTGELFFGEGSRLTVL.

The rearrangement links TRBV20-1 to TRBJ2-7; TRBD2 matches 10 bases. The germline CDR1 and CDR2 sequences are DFQATT and SNEGSKA (reference sequence). With V trimmed by 3 bases and J by 4 bases, 3 bases remained unmatched. CDR3 length: 13 amino acids. The CDR3 region has the DNA TGCAGTGCTAGGGCTAGCGGGAGTTACGAGCAGTACTTC. It specifies CSARASGSYEQYF.

The chain has TRBV6-5 and TRBJ1-2; no clear D gene. The germline gives CDR1 MNHEY, CDR2 SVGAGI. Trimming pared 2 bases from V and 1 base from J, leaving 5 bases between. CDR3 length: 13 amino acids. CDR3 DNA sequence: TGTGCCAGCAGTTACGACTTTAACTATGGCTACACCTTC. Its translation: CASSYDFNYGYTF.

The V and J genes are TRBV24-1 and TRBJ2-3; 7 bases are a match to TRBD1. V was clipped by 2 bases and J by 6 bases; unmatched bases: 10. Germline V gene lookup returns CDR1 KGHDR and CDR2 SFDVKD. The CDR3 runs 16 residues. The CDR3 sequence: CATSDSGQENVDTQYF. The CDR3 DNA is TGTGCCACCAGTGATTCTGGACAGGAAAACGTGGATACGCAGTATTTT.